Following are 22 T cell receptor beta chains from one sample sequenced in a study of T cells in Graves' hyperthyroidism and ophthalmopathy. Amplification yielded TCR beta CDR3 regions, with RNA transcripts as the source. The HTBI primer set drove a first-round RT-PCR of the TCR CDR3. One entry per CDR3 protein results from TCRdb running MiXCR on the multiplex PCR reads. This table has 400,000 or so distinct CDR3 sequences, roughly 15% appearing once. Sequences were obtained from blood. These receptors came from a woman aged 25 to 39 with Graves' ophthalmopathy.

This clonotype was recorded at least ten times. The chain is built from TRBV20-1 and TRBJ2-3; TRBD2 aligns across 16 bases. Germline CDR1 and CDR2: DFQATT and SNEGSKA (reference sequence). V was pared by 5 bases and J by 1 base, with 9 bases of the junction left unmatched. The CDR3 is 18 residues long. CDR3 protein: CSAPAGLAGGQGTDTQYF. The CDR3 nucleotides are TGCAGTGCTCCAGCGGGACTAGCGGGGGGGCAGGGCACAGATACGCAGTATTTT.

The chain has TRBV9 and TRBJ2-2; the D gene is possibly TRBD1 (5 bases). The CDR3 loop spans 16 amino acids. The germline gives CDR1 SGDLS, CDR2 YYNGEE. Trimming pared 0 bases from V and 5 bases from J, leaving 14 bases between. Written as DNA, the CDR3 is TGTGCCAGCAGCGTAGGCATCCAGGGTGGGACCGGGGAGCTGTTTTTT. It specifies CASSVGIQGGTGELFF.

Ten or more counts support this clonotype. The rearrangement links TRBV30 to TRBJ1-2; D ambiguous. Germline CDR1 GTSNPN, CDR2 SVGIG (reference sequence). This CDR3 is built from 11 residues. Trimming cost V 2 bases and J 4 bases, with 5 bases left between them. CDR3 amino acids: CAWSRTYGYTF. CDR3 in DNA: TGTGCCTGGAGTAGGACCTATGGCTACACCTTC.

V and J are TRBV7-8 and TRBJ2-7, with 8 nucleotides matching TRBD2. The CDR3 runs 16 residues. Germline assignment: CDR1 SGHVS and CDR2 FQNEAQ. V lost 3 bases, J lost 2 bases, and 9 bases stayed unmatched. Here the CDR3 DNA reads TGTGCCAGCAGCTTCACTCTGAGCGGGAGTGCCTACGAGCAGTACTTC. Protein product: CASSFTLSGSAYEQYF.

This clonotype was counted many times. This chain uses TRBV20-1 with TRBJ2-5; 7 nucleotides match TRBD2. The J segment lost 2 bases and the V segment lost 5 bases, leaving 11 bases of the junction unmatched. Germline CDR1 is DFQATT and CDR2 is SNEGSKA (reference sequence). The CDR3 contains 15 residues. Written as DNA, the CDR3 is TGCAGTGCTGAGGGTTGGGGGGGAGGACAAGAGACCCAGTACTTC. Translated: CSAEGWGGGQETQYF.

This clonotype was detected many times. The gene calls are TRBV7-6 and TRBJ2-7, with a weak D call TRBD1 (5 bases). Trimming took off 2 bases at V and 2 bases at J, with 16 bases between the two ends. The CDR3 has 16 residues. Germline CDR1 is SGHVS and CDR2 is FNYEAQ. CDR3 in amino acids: CASSLSVGRAPYEQYF. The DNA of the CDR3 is TGTGCCAGCAGCTTATCAGTGGGCAGGGCCCCCTACGAGCAGTACTTC.

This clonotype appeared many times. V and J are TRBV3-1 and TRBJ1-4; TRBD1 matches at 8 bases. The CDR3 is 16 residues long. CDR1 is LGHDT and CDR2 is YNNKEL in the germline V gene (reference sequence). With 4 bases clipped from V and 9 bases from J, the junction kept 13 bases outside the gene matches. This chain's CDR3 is CASSLQAGSGGKKLFF. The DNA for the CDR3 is TGTGCCAGCAGCCTCCAAGCGGGATCAGGGGGCAAAAAACTGTTTTTT. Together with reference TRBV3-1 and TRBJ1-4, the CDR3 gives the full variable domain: DTAVSQTPKYLVTQMGNDKSIKCEQNLGHDTMYWYKQDSKKFLKIMFSYNNKELIINETVPNRFSPKSPDKAHLNLHINSLELGDSAVYFCASSLQAGSGGKKLFFGSGTQLSVL.

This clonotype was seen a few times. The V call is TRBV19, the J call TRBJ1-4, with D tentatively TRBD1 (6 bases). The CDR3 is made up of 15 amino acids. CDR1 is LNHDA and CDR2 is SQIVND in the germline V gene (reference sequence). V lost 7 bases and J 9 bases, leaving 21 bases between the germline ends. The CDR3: CASIEQGKDRKKLFF. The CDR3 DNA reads TGTGCCAGTATCGAACAGGGTAAAGATCGGAAAAAACTGTTTTTT.

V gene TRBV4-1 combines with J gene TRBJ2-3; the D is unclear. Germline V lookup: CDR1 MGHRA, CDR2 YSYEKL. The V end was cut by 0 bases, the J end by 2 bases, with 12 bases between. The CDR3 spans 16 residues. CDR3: CASSQERMRSTDTQYF. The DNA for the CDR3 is TGCGCCAGCAGCCAAGAACGAATGAGGTCCACAGATACGCAGTATTTT.

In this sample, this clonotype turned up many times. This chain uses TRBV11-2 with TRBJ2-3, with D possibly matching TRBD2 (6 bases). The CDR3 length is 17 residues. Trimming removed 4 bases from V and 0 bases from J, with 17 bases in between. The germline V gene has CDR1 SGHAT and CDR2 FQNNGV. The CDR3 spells CASSWGSGLGSTDTQYF. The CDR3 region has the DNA TGTGCCAGCAGCTGGGGAAGCGGGCTCGGGAGCACAGATACGCAGTATTTT.

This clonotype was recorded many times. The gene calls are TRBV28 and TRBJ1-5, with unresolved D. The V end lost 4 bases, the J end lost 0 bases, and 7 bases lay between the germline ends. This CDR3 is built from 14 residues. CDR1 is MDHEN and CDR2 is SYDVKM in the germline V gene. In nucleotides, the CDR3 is TGTGCCAGCAGTTCGCTCAATAGCAATCAGCCCCAGCATTTT. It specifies CASSSLNSNQPQHF.

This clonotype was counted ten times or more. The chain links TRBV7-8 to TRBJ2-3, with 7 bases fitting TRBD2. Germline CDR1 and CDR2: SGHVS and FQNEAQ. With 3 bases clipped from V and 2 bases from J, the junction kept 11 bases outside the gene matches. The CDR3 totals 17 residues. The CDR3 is CASSLGFGRGNTDTQYF. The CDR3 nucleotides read TGTGCCAGCAGCTTGGGCTTTGGGAGGGGAAACACAGATACGCAGTATTTT. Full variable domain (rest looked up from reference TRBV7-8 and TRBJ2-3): GAGVSQSPRYKVAKRGQDVALRCDPISGHVSLFWYQQALGQGPEFLTYFQNEAQLDKSGLPSDRFFAERPEGSVSTLKIQRTQQEDSAVYLCASSLGFGRGNTDTQYFGPGTRLTVL.

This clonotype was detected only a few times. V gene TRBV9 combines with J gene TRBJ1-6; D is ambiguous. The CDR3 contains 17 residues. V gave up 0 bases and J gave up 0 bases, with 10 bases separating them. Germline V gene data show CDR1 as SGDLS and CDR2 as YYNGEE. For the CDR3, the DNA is TGTGCCAGCAGCGTAGAGGGAGCTACCTCCTATAATTCACCCCTCCACTTT. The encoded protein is CASSVEGATSYNSPLHF.

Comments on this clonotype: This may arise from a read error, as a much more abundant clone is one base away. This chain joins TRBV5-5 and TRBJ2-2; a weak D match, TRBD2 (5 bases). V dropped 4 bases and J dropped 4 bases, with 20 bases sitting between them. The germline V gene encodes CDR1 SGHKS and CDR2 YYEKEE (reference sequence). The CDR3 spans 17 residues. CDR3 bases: TGTGCCAGCAGCGGGAGCTATGGATATACGAGCACCGGGGAGCTGTTTTTT. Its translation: CASSGSYGYTSTGELFF.

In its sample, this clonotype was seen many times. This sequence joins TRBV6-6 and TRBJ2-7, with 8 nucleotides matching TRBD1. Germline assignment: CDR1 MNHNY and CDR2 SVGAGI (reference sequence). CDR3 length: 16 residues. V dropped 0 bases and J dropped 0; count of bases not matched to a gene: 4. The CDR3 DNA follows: TGTGCCAGCAGTTACTCGATCGGGACAGGCTCCTACGAGCAGTACTTC. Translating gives CASSYSIGTGSYEQYF.

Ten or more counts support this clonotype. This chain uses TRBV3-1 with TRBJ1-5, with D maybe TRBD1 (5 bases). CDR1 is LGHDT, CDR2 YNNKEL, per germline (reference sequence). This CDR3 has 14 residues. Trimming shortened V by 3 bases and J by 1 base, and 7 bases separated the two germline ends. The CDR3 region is CASSQGLSNQPQHF. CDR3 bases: TGTGCCAGCAGCCAGGGGCTGAGCAATCAGCCCCAGCATTTT.

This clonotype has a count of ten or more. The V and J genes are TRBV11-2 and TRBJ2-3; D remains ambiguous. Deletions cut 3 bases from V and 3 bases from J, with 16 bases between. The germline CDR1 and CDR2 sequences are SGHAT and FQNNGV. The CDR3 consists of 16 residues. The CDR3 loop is CASSFSQKSLTDTQYF. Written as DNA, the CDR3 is TGTGCCAGCAGCTTTAGCCAGAAAAGCTTAACAGATACGCAGTATTTT. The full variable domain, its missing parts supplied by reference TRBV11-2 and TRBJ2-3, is EAGVAQSPRYKIIEKRQSVAFWCNPISGHATLYWYQQILGQGPKLLIQFQNNGVVDDSQLPKDRFSAERLKGVDSTLKIQPAKLEDSAVYLCASSFSQKSLTDTQYFGPGTRLTVL.

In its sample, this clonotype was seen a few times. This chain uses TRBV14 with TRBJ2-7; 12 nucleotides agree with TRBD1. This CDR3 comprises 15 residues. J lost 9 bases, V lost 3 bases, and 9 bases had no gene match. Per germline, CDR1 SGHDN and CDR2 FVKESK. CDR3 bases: TGTGCCAGCAGCCAGCCGGGACAGGGGGCCCGATCGCAGTACTTC. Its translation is CASSQPGQGARSQYF.

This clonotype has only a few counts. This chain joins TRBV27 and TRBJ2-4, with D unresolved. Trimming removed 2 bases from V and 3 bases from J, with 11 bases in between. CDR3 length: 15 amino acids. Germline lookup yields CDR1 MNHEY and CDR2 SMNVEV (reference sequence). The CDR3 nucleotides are TGTGCCAGCAGTTTAAATGGCGTCAGCAAAAACATTCAGTACTTC. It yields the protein CASSLNGVSKNIQYF.

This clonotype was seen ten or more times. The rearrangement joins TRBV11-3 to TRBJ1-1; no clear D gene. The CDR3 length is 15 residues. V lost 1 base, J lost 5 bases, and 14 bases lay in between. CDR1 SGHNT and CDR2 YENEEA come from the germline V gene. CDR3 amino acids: CASSLVLGINTEAFF. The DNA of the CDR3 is TGTGCCAGCAGCTTAGTTTTAGGGATTAATACTGAAGCTTTCTTT.

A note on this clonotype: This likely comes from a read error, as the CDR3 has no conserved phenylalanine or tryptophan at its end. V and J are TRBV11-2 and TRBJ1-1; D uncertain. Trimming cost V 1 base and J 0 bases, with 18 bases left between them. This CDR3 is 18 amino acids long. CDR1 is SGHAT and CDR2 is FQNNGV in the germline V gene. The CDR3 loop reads CASSLVRPHRDLNTEAFL. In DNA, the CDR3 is TGTGCCAGCAGCTTAGTGAGGCCCCATCGAGACCTGAACACTGAAGCTTTCCTT.

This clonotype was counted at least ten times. CDR3 sequence (DNA): TGCAGTGCCGCGATTGAGCAGGCACGGTTCCAAGAGACCCAGTACTTC. Protein sequence: CSAAIEQARFQETQYF. The chain is built from TRBV20-1 and TRBJ2-5; unclear D gene. The CDR3 consists of 16 residues. Per germline, CDR1 DFQATT and CDR2 SNEGSKA (reference sequence). V lost 6 bases, J lost 1 base, and 21 bases lay in between.